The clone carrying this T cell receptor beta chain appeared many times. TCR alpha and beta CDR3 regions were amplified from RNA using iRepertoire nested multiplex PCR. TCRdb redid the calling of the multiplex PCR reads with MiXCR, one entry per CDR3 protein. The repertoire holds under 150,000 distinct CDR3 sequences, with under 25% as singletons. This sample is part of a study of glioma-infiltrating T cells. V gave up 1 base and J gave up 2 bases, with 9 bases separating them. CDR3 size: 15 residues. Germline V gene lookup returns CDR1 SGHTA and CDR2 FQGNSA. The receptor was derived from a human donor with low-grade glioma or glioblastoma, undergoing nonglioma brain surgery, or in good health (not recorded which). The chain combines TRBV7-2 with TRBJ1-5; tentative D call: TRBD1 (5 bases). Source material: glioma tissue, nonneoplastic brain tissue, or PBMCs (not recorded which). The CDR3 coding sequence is TGTGCCAGCAGCTTAGGAGGGGTTGGCAATCAGCCCCAGCATTTT. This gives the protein CASSLGGVGNQPQHF.